The rows below give T cell receptor beta chains drawn from one sample of a study of spatial heterogeneity in lung cancer. TCRdb redid the calling of the 5' RACE reads with MiXCR, one entry per CDR3 protein. The data hold roughly 80,000 distinct CDR3 sequences, with around 13% observed a single time. This specimen was PBMCs, taken at surgery. These receptors came from a male donor with early-stage non-small cell lung cancer. The CDR3 runs from the conserved cysteine through the conserved F or W. Fields, in order: D gene, clone size, V gene, J gene, CDR3 DNA, CDR3 protein. D genes are given only for firm matches. Expanded clones are given a class, and other clones once, few, many or no size at all.

>.|many|TRBV29-1|TRBJ1-2
TGCAGCGTCCACAGGGAGGTGGATGGCTACACCTTC
CSVHREVDGYTF
>TRBD1|.|TRBV3-1|TRBJ1-6
TGTGCCAGCAGCCAGAACAGGGGGGAGAATTCACCCCTCCACTTT
CASSQNRGENSPLHF
>.|many|TRBV12-3/TRBV12-4|TRBJ1-5
TGTGCCAGCAGTTTATCAGAAGATCAGCCCCAGCATTTT
CASSLSEDQPQHF
>TRBD1|many|TRBV7-9|TRBJ2-7
TGTGCCAGCAGCTCGGGACAGGGGCCCTACGAGCAGTACTTC
CASSSGQGPYEQYF
>.|few|TRBV19|TRBJ1-5
TGTGCCAGCCCTAGTGGGGGGACGCATCAGCCCCAGCATTTT
CASPSGGTHQPQHF
>.|.|TRBV14|TRBJ1-5
TGTGCCAGCAGCCAAGCCGGGAATCAGCCCCAGCATTTT
CASSQAGNQPQHF
>TRBD1|.|TRBV25-1|TRBJ1-1
TGTGCCAGCAGTGATATGGGACAGGGGATTAGCACTGAAGCTTTCTTT
CASSDMGQGISTEAFF
>.|many|TRBV2|TRBJ1-2
TGTGCCAGCAGTGAATGGGAAAACTATGGCTACACCTTC
CASSEWENYGYTF
>.|.|TRBV11-2|TRBJ1-1
TGTGCCAGCAGCTCTACGAAGAGGGACACTGAAGCTTTCTTT
CASSSTKRDTEAFF
>.|few|TRBV6-1|TRBJ2-7
TGTGCCAGCAGTGTTTCCCTGGGTTACGAGCAGTACTTC
CASSVSLGYEQYF
>.|many|TRBV2|TRBJ2-1
TGTGCCAGCAGTGAAGCTCCTGGACTTTACAATGAGCAGTTCTTC
CASSEAPGLYNEQFF
>.|few|TRBV2|TRBJ2-3
TGTGCCAGCAGTGAGTTAGGTAGCGCCACAGATACGCAGTATTTT
CASSELGSATDTQYF
>.|.|TRBV20-1|TRBJ1-1
TGCAGTGCTTCCTTCCCGGACCGTGGGAACACTAAAGCTTTCTTT
CSASFPDRGNTKAFF
>.|many|TRBV5-1|TRBJ1-1
TGCGCCAGCAGCTTTGGTCGCAATGCTGAAGCTTTCTTT
CASSFGRNAEAFF
>.|few|TRBV5-1|TRBJ2-7
TGCGCCAGCAGCAACACCGGGACGGACTCCTACGAGCAGTACTTC
CASSNTGTDSYEQYF
>.|few|TRBV6-5|TRBJ1-6
TGTGCCAGCACTCCAGGGAGCTCCTATAATTCACCCCTCCACTTT
CASTPGSSYNSPLHF
>.|.|TRBV29-1|TRBJ1-2
TGCAGCGTTGATCCCACTAACGGCGATTCTAACTATGGCTACACCTTC
CSVDPTNGDSNYGYTF
>.|few|TRBV7-8|TRBJ2-5
TGTGCCAGCAGCCCCACCGGGACACAAGAGACCCAGTACTTC
CASSPTGTQETQYF
>TRBD1|few|TRBV29-1|TRBJ2-3
TGCAGCGTTGCACAGGGGGCCACAGATACGCAGTATTTT
CSVAQGATDTQYF
>.|.|TRBV19|TRBJ2-7
TGTGCCAGTAGGGGGGGGCAGGACTCCTACGAGCAGTACTTC
CASRGGQDSYEQYF
>TRBD2|.|TRBV5-6|TRBJ2-1
TGTGCCAGCAGCTCTGGGGGACTAGCGGGAGGGCCCCCTGAGCAGTTCTTC
CASSSGGLAGGPPEQFF
>TRBD2|few|TRBV30|TRBJ2-7
TGTGCCTGGAGTCGACTAGCGGCCAGCTCCTACGAGCAGTACTTC
CAWSRLAASSYEQYF
>.|.|TRBV4-1|TRBJ2-1
TGCGCCAGCAGCCAAGGTCCAGCGGAGGGCTACAATGAGCAGTTCTTC
CASSQGPAEGYNEQFF